These T cell receptor beta chains were read from a single sample in a study of T cells in Graves' hyperthyroidism and ophthalmopathy. TCRdb reprocessed the multiplex PCR reads via MiXCR and lists one record per CDR3 protein. Of 620,000 or so distinct CDR3 sequences in the sample, more than 14% are singletons; the top ten hold approximately 12%. Sequencing was performed on blood. The receptors were sampled from a woman between 50 and 59 years old with Graves' ophthalmopathy. The CDR3 runs from the conserved cysteine through the conserved F or W. Fields, in order: D gene, V gene, J gene, CDR3 protein. D genes are given only for firm matches.

.	TRBV29-1	TRBJ2-1	CSVVAISYNEQFF
TRBD1	TRBV19	TRBJ1-1	CASTRGLTEAFF
.	TRBV5-1	TRBJ1-1	CASSLDGGGVFNTEAFF
.	TRBV6-5	TRBJ2-2	CASSYSRGNTGELFF
TRBD2	TRBV11-1	TRBJ2-7	CASSLKGLADRSYEQYF
TRBD2	TRBV12-5	TRBJ2-1	CASGLVTSGSFNEQFF
.	TRBV13	TRBJ1-2	CASRRAPEGGGYTF
.	TRBV7-9	TRBJ2-7	CASSLVLVPSYEQYF
.	TRBV6-1	TRBJ1-1	CASSDPGRMNTEAFF
TRBD2	TRBV2	TRBJ2-1	CASSGEREESYNEQFF
.	TRBV3-2	TRBJ2-1	CASSQRLLLDGNEQFF
TRBD2	TRBV28	TRBJ2-5	CASSSRTSGRPNQETQYF
TRBD1	TRBV11-2	TRBJ2-6	CASSSPRQGPSGANVLTF
TRBD1	TRBV5-1	TRBJ1-4	CASSLAPGGEVKKLFF
.	TRBV20-1	TRBJ1-1	CSARDSVVLNTEAFF
TRBD2	TRBV6-2/TRBV6-3	TRBJ2-1	CASSYPLAGESRASSYNEQFF
TRBD1	TRBV4-3	TRBJ1-3	CASSHRQGVTGNTIYF